This TCR beta chain appears in the sequencing data of a study of T cell clonality in common variable immunodeficiency. Study observations and caveats: Repertoire-complication correlations in CVID were limited by patient heterogeneity. Compared with healthy controls, CVID subjects showed increased TCRbeta clonality, mostly in about a third. Reportedly, TCR beta sequences from common variable immunodeficiency showed fewer deletions and N-nucleotide insertions.

This clone was recorded a few times. Antigen unknown. The CDR3 extends 3 residues past the end of the read, so its final part is completed from the germline J gene. V shed 3 bases and J shed 1 base, with 11 bases lying between them. Germline lookup yields CDR1 MNHNS and CDR2 SASEGT. CDR3 length: 15 amino acids. TCRdb's copy holds only in-frame clones and misses some; the assay was immunoSEQ multiplex PCR. The sample contains about 34,000 clones, none of them singletons. This receptor was obtained from a human donor with common variable immunodeficiency. The chain carries TRBV6-1 and TRBJ2-3; possibly TRBD1 for D (5 bases). The sequenced sample consisted of peripheral blood mononuclear cells. The CDR3 protein is CASSEPGLGTDTQYF. The CDR3 bases that were read are TGTGCCAGCAGTGAGCCAGGGTTGGGCACAGATACG.